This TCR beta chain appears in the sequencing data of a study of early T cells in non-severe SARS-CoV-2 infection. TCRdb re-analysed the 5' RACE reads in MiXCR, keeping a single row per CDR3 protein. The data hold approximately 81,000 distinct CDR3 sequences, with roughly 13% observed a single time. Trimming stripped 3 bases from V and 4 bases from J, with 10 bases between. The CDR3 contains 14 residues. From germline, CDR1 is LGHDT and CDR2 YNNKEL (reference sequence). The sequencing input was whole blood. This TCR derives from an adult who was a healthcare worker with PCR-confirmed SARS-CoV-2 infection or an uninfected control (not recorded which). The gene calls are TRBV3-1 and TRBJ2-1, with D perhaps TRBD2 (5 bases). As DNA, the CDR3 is TGTGCCAGCAGCCAGAGAGGGTTTTACAATGAGCAGTTCTTC. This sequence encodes CASSQRGFYNEQFF.